Following are 21 T cell receptor beta chains from one sample sequenced in a study of blood T cells in healthy people across ages. Together with a sample-barcoded 5' primer, a J-beta primer mix was included in a second PCR lasting roughly 7 to 11 cycles. MiXCR was run by TCRdb on the 5' RACE reads, yielding one entry per CDR3 protein. The sample contains 550,000 to 700,000 distinct CDR3 sequences, about 26% of which appear only once. The sample was blood. These receptor sequences come from a woman in her sixties or seventies in good health.

This rearrangement joins TRBV5-1 to TRBJ2-3; D is unclear. The CDR3 contains 14 residues. The V gene lost 4 bases and the J gene lost 3 bases, with 12 bases spanning the gap. Germline-derived CDR1 and CDR2 are SGHRS and YFSETQ. CDR3 amino acids: CASSGGPATDTQYF. The CDR3 nucleotides read TGCGCCAGCAGCGGCGGACCCGCGACAGATACGCAGTATTTT.

This clonotype was counted a few times. This sequence joins TRBV15 and TRBJ1-2; D remains ambiguous. CDR1 is LNHNV and CDR2 is YYDKDF in the germline V gene (reference sequence). The CDR3 has 15 residues. The V gene lost 0 bases and the J gene lost 8 bases, with 16 bases spanning the gap. This chain's CDR3 is CATSREISGVEGYTF. CDR3 bases: TGTGCCACCAGCAGAGAGATTTCCGGGGTGGAAGGCTACACCTTC.

This clonotype was observed a few times. The CDR3 nucleotides read TGCGCCAGCAGCGTAGATGGGTCAGACATAGAGCAGTACTTC. The encoded protein is CASSVDGSDIEQYF. V is TRBV5-1 and J is TRBJ2-7; D gene uncertain. CDR3 length: 14 amino acids. Trimming took off 4 bases at V and 7 bases at J, with 18 bases between the two ends. Looked up from germline, CDR1 is SGHRS and CDR2 is YFSETQ. The full variable domain, its missing parts supplied by reference TRBV5-1 and TRBJ2-7, is KAGVTQTPRYLIKTRGQQVTLSCSPISGHRSVSWYQQTPGQGLQFLFEYFSETQRNKGNFPGRFSGRQFSNSRSEMNVSTLELGDSALYLCASSVDGSDIEQYFGPGTRLTVT.

This clonotype has a handful of counts. V usage is TRBV14 and J usage is TRBJ2-4, with D perhaps TRBD1 or TRBD2 (5 bases each). V lost 1 base to trimming and J lost 10 bases, with 11 bases between them. Germline loops: CDR1 SGHDN, CDR2 FVKESK. This CDR3 is 13 amino acids long. Written as DNA, the CDR3 is TGTGCCAGCAGCCAAGGGGGCGGGCGAATTCAGTACTTC. It codes for CASSQGGGRIQYF.

The chain joins TRBV12-3 or TRBV12-4 to TRBJ2-2; no clear D. This CDR3 has 15 residues. Deletions cut 4 bases from V and 2 bases from J, with 11 bases between. The CDR3 spells CASSSGRANTGELFF. The CDR3 coding sequence is TGTGCCAGCAGTTCAGGACGGGCTAACACCGGGGAGCTGTTTTTT.

The V gene is TRBV29-1, the J gene TRBJ1-2, with unresolved D. This CDR3 region has 15 residues. Germline CDR1 and CDR2: SQVTM and ANQGSEA. Trimming took off 4 bases at V and 0 bases at J, with 15 bases between the two ends. The CDR3 coding sequence is TGCAGCGTTGCCTTAGGGATGGACGCTAACTATGGCTACACCTTC. Protein sequence: CSVALGMDANYGYTF.

This rearrangement joins TRBV4-3 to TRBJ1-1; tentative D call: TRBD1 (5 bases). There are 12 residues in the CDR3. CDR1 LGHNA and CDR2 YSLEER come from the germline V gene. Trimming stripped 5 bases from V and 11 bases from J, with 15 bases between. The CDR3 here is CASSVTGVRAFF. The DNA for the CDR3 is TGCGCCAGCAGCGTCACGGGGGTGCGGGCTTTCTTT.

The chain couples TRBV7-2 to TRBJ1-1; maybe TRBD1 (6 bases). The germline V gene has CDR1 SGHTA and CDR2 FQGNSA. V was trimmed by 5 bases and J by 5 bases, leaving 15 bases between them. There are 14 residues in the CDR3. CDR3 sequence reads: CASSQGGRRTEAFF. The CDR3 region has the DNA TGTGCCAGCAGCCAAGGGGGGCGGAGGACTGAAGCTTTCTTT.

This clonotype has just a few counts. V is TRBV29-1 and J is TRBJ1-6; 7 bases agree with TRBD1. Germline V CDR1 and CDR2: SQVTM, ANQGSEA. The CDR3 is 13 amino acids. V lost 6 bases to trimming and J lost 9 bases; unmatched junction nucleotides: 8. CDR3 coding DNA: TGCAGCGTCAAGACAGGGTTGGGTTCACCCCTCCACTTT. Translation: CSVKTGLGSPLHF.

The rearrangement links TRBV7-2 to TRBJ1-1; TRBD1 might be the D (5 bases). CDR1 is SGHTA, CDR2 FQGNSA, per germline. Trimming took 5 bases from V and 11 from J, leaving 18 bases between them. CDR3 length: 13 amino acids. The CDR3, as DNA: TGTGCCAGCAGCCCGAGACAGCGCCGCTCGGCTTTCTTT. Residues: CASSPRQRRSAFF.

Ten or more counts support this clonotype. A read error may account for a junction end that differs from germline. The chain combines TRBV5-1 with TRBJ2-3, with 11 bases fitting TRBD2. Germline loops: CDR1 SGHRS, CDR2 YFSETQ. The CDR3 has 14 residues. In DNA form, the CDR3 reads TGTGCCAGCAGTAGCGGGGGGGGCACAGATACGCAGTATTTT. Amino acid sequence: CASSSGGGTDTQYF.

The chain joins TRBV10-3 to TRBJ1-2; 7 bases match TRBD1. After removal of 6 bases from V and 5 bases from J, the junction contained 6 bases not matched to a gene. Germline V CDR1 and CDR2: ENHRY, SYGVKD. The CDR3 runs 13 residues. The CDR3 spells CAIRTGEFYGYTF. CDR3 DNA: TGTGCCATCAGAACAGGGGAATTTTATGGCTACACCTTC.

This rearrangement joins TRBV5-1 to TRBJ2-5, with 7 bases that match TRBD1. J was trimmed by 2 bases and V by 0 bases; bases with no gene match: 7. The V gene's germline CDR1 is SGHRS and CDR2 YFSETQ. CDR3 length: 16 residues. The CDR3 DNA is TGCGCCAGCAGCTTGGGACAGGGTGGAGGTCAAGAGACCCAGTACTTC. Protein product: CASSLGQGGGQETQYF.

CDR3 protein: CGAQGGRGNTIYF. CDR3 nucleotides: TGCGGAGCCCAGGGGGGTAGAGGAAACACCATATATTTT. The J gene is TRBJ1-3, the V gene TRBV20-1, with 7 bases lining up with TRBD1. Germline-derived CDR1 and CDR2 are DFQATT and SNEGSKA (reference sequence). The CDR3 is made up of 13 amino acids.

The rearrangement joins TRBV7-8 to TRBJ2-3; D possibly uses TRBD1 or TRBD2 (5 bases each). In germline, CDR1 is SGHVS, CDR2 FQNEAQ. CDR3 size: 15 residues. Trimming removed 3 bases from V and 3 bases from J, with 13 bases in between. CDR3 nucleotide sequence: TGTGCCAGCAGCTTCGAAAAGGGGAGAACAGATACGCAGTATTTT. Translated: CASSFEKGRTDTQYF.

This clonotype was seen ten or more times. The chain carries TRBV10-3 and TRBJ2-5, with no clear D. Trimming took 0 bases from V and 11 from J, leaving 25 bases between them. Germline V gene sequence: CDR1 ENHRY, CDR2 SYGVKD. The CDR3 sequence is 17 residues long. The CDR3 region has the DNA TGTGCCATCAGTGAGTCGAGTACTAAAAGGGCCGGTCCATGGCAGTACTTC. Its translation: CAISESSTKRAGPWQYF.

This chain uses TRBV20-1 with TRBJ1-1; no definite D call. The V gene's germline CDR1 is DFQATT and CDR2 SNEGSKA (reference sequence). Trimming pared 0 bases from V and 4 bases from J, leaving 12 bases between. CDR3 length: 14 residues. CDR3 residues: CSARDRGWGTEAFF. The CDR3 DNA reads TGCAGTGCTAGAGACCGGGGTTGGGGCACTGAAGCTTTCTTT.

V and J are TRBV5-6 and TRBJ1-2; D gene ambiguous. CDR1 and CDR2 from the germline V gene are SGHDT and YYEEEE. The CDR3 totals 13 residues. V lost 3 bases to trimming and J lost 7 bases, with 13 bases between them. The CDR3 bases are TGTGCCAGCAGCTCGCTACAAGGATGTGGCTACACCTTC. Encoded protein: CASSSLQGCGYTF.

This clonotype was seen more than once but under ten times. V usage is TRBV7-2 and J usage is TRBJ2-5; D not resolved. In germline, CDR1 is SGHTA, CDR2 FQGNSA. There are 13 residues in the CDR3. Trimming removed 5 bases from V and 5 bases from J, with 12 bases in between. CDR3 sequence: CASSRLSSETQYF. The DNA for the CDR3 is TGTGCCAGCAGCCGTCTTAGTAGTGAGACCCAGTACTTC.

This clonotype was detected a few times. The V and J genes are TRBV20-1 and TRBJ1-4, with 7 positions matching TRBD1. There are 14 residues in the CDR3. Germline trimming cut 6 bases from V and 6 bases from J; bases unmatched to any gene: 10. The germline V gene encodes CDR1 DFQATT and CDR2 SNEGSKA (reference sequence). The CDR3 spells CSAPEQGRDEKLFF. The CDR3 nucleotides read TGCAGTGCACCCGAACAGGGGAGGGATGAAAAACTGTTTTTT.

The chain joins TRBV2 to TRBJ2-7; unclear D gene. This CDR3 has 14 amino acids. The germline V gene has CDR1 SNHLY and CDR2 FYNNEI. V lost 8 bases, J lost 1 base, and 15 bases lay in between. CDR3 nucleotides: TGTGCCAGCTTCCAGGACCTGCAATCCTACGAGCAGTACTTC. Amino acids: CASFQDLQSYEQYF.